These T cell receptor beta chains were read from a single sample in a study of blood T cell repertoires in COVID-19. Data came from immunoSEQ multiplex PCR; TCRdb stores just in-frame clones and leaves some out. The sample yields under 150,000 clones, 80% seen once. Material for sequencing was peripheral blood. The origin of the receptors is a man between 65 and 85 years old with acute or convalescent COVID-19. The CDR3 runs from the conserved cysteine through the conserved F or W. The order of the fields is CDR3 length, V gene, clone size, D gene, J gene, CDR3 DNA, CDR3 protein. A D gene is named only where the DNA matches it firmly. Not all rows give a size; the values are once, few, many and, for expanded clones, a class.

13	TRBV5-5	-	-	TRBJ1-5	TGTGCCAGCAGCTTGTCCGGGAATCAGCCCCAGCATTTT	CASSLSGNQPQHF
16	TRBV21-1	-	-	TRBJ2-5	TGTGCCAGCAGCCGCGGAACTAGCGGTTTCCAAGAGACCCAGTACTTC	CASSRGTSGFQETQYF
14	TRBV11-1	-	TRBD2	TRBJ2-7	TGTGCCAGCAGCCCCAGCGGGGGGGCGTACGAGCAGTACTTC	CASSPSGGAYEQYF
17	TRBV24-1	-	-	TRBJ2-1	TGTGCCACCAGTGACGCCCAGGACTCCCTCTCTGGGAATGAGCAGTTCTTC	CATSDAQDSLSGNEQFF
13	TRBV10-2	-	-	TRBJ1-1	TGCGCCAGCAGCTCACACGCGAACACTGAAGCTTTCTTT	CASSSHANTEAFF
16	TRBV28	-	TRBD2	TRBJ2-1	TGTGCCAGCGGCCAATCCGGGGGGGCCGCGTGGAATGAGCAGTTCTTC	CASGQSGGAAWNEQFF
14	TRBV2	-	-	TRBJ2-2	TGTGCCAGCAGTGAAGCGTGGCTGACCGGGGAGCTGTTTTTT	CASSEAWLTGELFF
15	TRBV5-1	-	-	TRBJ2-2	TGCGCCAGCAGCCTCGGGACAACGAACACCGGGGAGCTGTTTTTT	CASSLGTTNTGELFF
14	TRBV5-1	-	-	TRBJ1-2	TGCGCCAGCAGACCGGGGGGCACCCAGGTGGGCTACACCTTC	CASRPGGTQVGYTF
16	TRBV5-1	-	TRBD1	TRBJ2-2	TGCGCCAGCAGCGGGGGACAGGGCCTCAACACCGGGGAGCTGTTTTTT	CASSGGQGLNTGELFF
16	TRBV6-1	few	TRBD1	TRBJ2-1	TGTGCCAGCAGTGAAAGTCGACAGGGTGGGTTTAATGAGCAGTTCTTC	CASSESRQGGFNEQFF
13	TRBV28	-	-	TRBJ1-2	TGTGCCAGCAGTCGGGACATCAACTATGGCTACACCTTC	CASSRDINYGYTF
14	TRBV4-1	few	-	TRBJ1-2	TGCGCCAGCAGCCAAGGCGCAGGGCGGTATGGCTACACCTTC	CASSQGAGRYGYTF
16	TRBV5-1	-	-	TRBJ1-1	TGCGCCAGCAGCTTGTCTCGATTCCGGGGGAACACTGAAGCTTTCTTT	CASSLSRFRGNTEAFF
13	TRBV25-1	-	-	TRBJ1-2	TGTGCCAGCAGTGAAATCGAGACTCAGGGCTACACCTTC	CASSEIETQGYTF
13	TRBV29-1	-	-	TRBJ1-2	TGCAGCGTCAGACAGTTTTTTAACTATGGCTACACCTTC	CSVRQFFNYGYTF
16	TRBV4-1	-	-	TRBJ1-3	TGCGCCAGCAGCCAAGGGTTGGGGACAAGGGGAAACACCATATATTTT	CASSQGLGTRGNTIYF
15	TRBV2	-	-	TRBJ1-5	TGTGCCAGCAGTAGGAACTTCGGGGGTGGACAGCCCCAGCATTTT	CASSRNFGGGQPQHF
14	TRBV11-2	-	TRBD1	TRBJ1-4	TGTGCCAGCAGCATTCAGACAGGGTCTGAAAAACTGTTTTTT	CASSIQTGSEKLFF
13	TRBV11-2	-	TRBD1	TRBJ1-1	TGTGCCAGCAGCGCCAGGGGGCGCACTGAAGCTTTCTTT	CASSARGRTEAFF
15	TRBV7-2	-	-	TRBJ1-6	TGTGCCAGCAGCCCCCAACAGGGCCCCAATTCACCCCTCCACTTT	CASSPQQGPNSPLHF
16	TRBV6-1	once	-	TRBJ1-2	TGTGCCAGCAGTGATTTACCCGACAGGCCCAACTATGGCTACACCTTC	CASSDLPDRPNYGYTF
12	TRBV6-5	-	-	TRBJ1-4	TGTGCCAGCAGACAGGGTAATGAAAAACTGTTTTTT	CASRQGNEKLFF
14	TRBV28	-	-	TRBJ1-6	TGTGCCAGCACCAGGGACTCCTATAATTCACCCCTCCACTTT	CASTRDSYNSPLHF
16	TRBV5-8	-	-	TRBJ1-6	TGTGCCAGCAGCTTTGAGGGAAGCTCCTATAATTCACCCCTCCACTTT	CASSFEGSSYNSPLHF
15	TRBV11-2	-	-	TRBJ1-3	TGTGCCAGCAGCTTAGCGTACAACCCTGGAAACACCATATATTTT	CASSLAYNPGNTIYF
13	TRBV6-1	once	TRBD1	TRBJ1-3	TGTGCCAGCAGTGAAGGCCAGGGGGCCACCATATATTTT	CASSEGQGATIYF
14	TRBV5-1	-	-	TRBJ2-7	TGCGCCAGCAGGGGTGACAGCATTACTGGCGAGCAGTACTTC	CASRGDSITGEQYF
15	TRBV4-2	once	-	TRBJ1-1	TGTGCCAGCAGCCAAGAGCAGGGGCCCCGAACTGAAGCTTTCTTT	CASSQEQGPRTEAFF
16	TRBV3-1/TRBV3-2	-	TRBD2	TRBJ2-1	TGTGCCAGCAGCCGAACTAGCGGGGGGCCCTACAATGAGCAGTTCTTC	CASSRTSGGPYNEQFF
14	TRBV6-5	-	-	TRBJ1-2	TGTGCCAGCACCATCCTACCCCCTCAGGGCGGCTACACCTTC	CASTILPPQGGYTF
11	TRBV6-5	-	-	TRBJ2-5	TGTGCCAGCAGTTATATGGAGACCCAGTACTTC	CASSYMETQYF
15	TRBV28	-	-	TRBJ1-1	TGTGCCAGCAGTTTGGGGGGGACTATGAACACTGAAGCTTTCTTT	CASSLGGTMNTEAFF
13	TRBV7-3	-	-	TRBJ1-1	TGTGCCAGCAGCTTCCAGGAAGACACTGAAGCTTTCTTT	CASSFQEDTEAFF
15	TRBV2	-	TRBD2	TRBJ2-3	TGTGCCAGCAGCCCCGGGGCGGGGGGTGACAATACGCAGTATTTT	CASSPGAGGDNTQYF
16	TRBV4-1	-	TRBD2	TRBJ2-2	TGCGCCAGCAGCCAAGTCGCACTAGCGGGGACGGGGGAGCTGTTTTTT	CASSQVALAGTGELFF
14	TRBV28	-	-	TRBJ1-2	TGTGCCAGCATACCGACAGTGTGGGCGTATGGCTACACCTTC	CASIPTVWAYGYTF